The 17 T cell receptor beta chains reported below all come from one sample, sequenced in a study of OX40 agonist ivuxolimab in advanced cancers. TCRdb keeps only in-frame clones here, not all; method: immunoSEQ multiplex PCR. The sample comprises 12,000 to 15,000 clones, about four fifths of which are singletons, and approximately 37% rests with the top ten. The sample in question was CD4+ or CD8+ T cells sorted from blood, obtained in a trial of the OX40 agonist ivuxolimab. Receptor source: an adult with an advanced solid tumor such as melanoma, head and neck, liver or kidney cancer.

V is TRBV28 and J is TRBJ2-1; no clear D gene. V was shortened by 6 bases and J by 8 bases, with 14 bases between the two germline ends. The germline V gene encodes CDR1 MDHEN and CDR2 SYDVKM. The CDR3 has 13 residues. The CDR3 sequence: CASSQWQDDEQFF. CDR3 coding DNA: TGTGCCAGCAGCCAATGGCAGGACGATGAGCAGTTCTTC.

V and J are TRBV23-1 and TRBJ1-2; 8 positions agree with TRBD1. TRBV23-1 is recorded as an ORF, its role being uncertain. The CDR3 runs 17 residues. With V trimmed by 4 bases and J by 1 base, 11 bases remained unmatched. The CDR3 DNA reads TGCGCCAGCAGTCCACCCCGAGAGACAGGGGTTAACTATGGCTACACCTTC. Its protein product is CASSPPRETGVNYGYTF.

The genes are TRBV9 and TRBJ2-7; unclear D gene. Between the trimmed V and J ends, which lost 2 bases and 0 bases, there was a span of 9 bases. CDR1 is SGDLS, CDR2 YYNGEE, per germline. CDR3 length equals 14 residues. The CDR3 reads CASSVYSSSYEQYF. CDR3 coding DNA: TGTGCCAGCAGCGTCTACAGTAGCTCCTACGAGCAGTACTTC.

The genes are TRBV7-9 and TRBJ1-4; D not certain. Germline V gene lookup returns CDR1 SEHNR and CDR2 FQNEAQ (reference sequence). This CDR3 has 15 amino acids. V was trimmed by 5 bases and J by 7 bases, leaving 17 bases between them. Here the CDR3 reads CASSPLGVGVEKLFF. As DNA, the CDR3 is TGTGCCAGCAGCCCCTTGGGAGTGGGAGTTGAAAAACTGTTTTTT.

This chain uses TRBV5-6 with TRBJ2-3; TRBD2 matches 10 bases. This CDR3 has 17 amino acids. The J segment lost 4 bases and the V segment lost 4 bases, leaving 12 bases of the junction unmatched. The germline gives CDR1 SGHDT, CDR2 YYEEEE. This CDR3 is CASSQWASGSLPDTQYF. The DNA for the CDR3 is TGTGCCAGCAGCCAATGGGCTAGCGGGAGTCTCCCAGATACGCAGTATTTT.

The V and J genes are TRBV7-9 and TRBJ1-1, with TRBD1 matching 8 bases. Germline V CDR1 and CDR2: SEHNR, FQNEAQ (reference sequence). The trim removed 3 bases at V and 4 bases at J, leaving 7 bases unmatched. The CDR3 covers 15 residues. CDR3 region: CASSLLNRGSTEAFF. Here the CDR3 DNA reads TGTGCCAGCAGCTTGTTGAACAGGGGGAGCACTGAAGCTTTCTTT.

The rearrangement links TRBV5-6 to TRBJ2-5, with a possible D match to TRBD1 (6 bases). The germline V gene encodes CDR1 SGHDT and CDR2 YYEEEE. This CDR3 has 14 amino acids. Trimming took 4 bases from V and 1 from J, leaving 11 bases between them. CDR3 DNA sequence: TGTGCCAGCAGCCTAGACAGGATCCAAGAGACCCAGTACTTC. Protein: CASSLDRIQETQYF.

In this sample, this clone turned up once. Written as DNA, the CDR3 is TGTGCCAGCCAGGGTCTGTGGGACAATGAGCAGTTCTTC. It codes for CASQGLWDNEQFF. The genes are TRBV11-3 and TRBJ2-1, with D perhaps matching TRBD1 (5 bases). Looked up from germline, CDR1 is SGHNT and CDR2 is YENEEA. The CDR3 sequence is 13 residues long. V gave up 8 bases and J gave up 5 bases, with 13 bases separating them.

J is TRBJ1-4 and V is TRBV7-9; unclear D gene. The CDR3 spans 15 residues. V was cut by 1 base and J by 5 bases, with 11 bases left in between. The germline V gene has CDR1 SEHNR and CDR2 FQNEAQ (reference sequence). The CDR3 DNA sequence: TGTGCCAGCAGCTTAGTATTAGGGCCCAATGAAAAACTGTTTTTT. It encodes CASSLVLGPNEKLFF.

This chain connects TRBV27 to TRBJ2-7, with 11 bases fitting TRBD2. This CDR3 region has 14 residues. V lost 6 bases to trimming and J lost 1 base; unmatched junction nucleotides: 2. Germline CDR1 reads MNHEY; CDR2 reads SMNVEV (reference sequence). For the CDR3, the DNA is TGTGCCAGCAGGGGACTAGCGGATTCCTACGAGCAGTACTTC. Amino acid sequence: CASRGLADSYEQYF.

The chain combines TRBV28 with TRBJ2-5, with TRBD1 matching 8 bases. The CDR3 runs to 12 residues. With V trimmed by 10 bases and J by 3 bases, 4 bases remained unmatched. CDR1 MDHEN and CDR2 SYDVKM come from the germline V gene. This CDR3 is CATMTGEETQYF. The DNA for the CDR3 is TGTGCCACGATGACAGGGGAAGAGACCCAGTACTTC.

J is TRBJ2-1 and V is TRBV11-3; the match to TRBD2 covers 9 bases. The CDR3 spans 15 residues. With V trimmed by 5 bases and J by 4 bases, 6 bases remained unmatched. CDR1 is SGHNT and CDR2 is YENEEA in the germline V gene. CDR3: CASSLRTSVYNEQFF. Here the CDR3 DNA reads TGTGCCAGCAGCCTCCGGACTAGCGTTTACAATGAGCAGTTCTTC. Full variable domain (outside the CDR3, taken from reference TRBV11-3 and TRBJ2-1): EAGVVQSPRYKIIEKKQPVAFWCNPISGHNTLYWYLQNLGQGPELLIRYENEEAVDDSQLPKDRFSAERLKGVDSTLKIQPAELGDSAVYLCASSLRTSVYNEQFFGPGTRLTVL.

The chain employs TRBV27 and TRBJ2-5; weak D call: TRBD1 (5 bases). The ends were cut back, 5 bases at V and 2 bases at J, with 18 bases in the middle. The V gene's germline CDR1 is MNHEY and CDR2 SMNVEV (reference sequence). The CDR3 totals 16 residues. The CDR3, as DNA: TGTGCCAGCAGTCACCATACAGGCACCCCACAAGAGACCCAGTACTTC. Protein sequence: CASSHHTGTPQETQYF.

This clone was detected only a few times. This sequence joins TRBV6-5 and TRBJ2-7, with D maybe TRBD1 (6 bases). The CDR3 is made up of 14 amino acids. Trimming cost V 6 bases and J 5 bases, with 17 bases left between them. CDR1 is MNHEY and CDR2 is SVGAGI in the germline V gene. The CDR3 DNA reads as TGTGCCAGCAGACCCCGCGACAGGACCGACGAGCAGTACTTC. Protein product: CASRPRDRTDEQYF.

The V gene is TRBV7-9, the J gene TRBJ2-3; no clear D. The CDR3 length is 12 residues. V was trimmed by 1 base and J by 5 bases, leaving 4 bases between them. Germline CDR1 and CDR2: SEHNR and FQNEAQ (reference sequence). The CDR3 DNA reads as TGTGCCAGCAGCTTAGTTGTAGATACGCAGTATTTT. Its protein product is CASSLVVDTQYF.

Here the CDR3 reads CASSQVRGKPQHF. In DNA, the CDR3 is TGCGCCAGCAGCCAAGTTCGGGGAAAGCCCCAGCATTTT. V and J are TRBV4-3 and TRBJ1-5; D gene unclear. V was pared by 1 base and J by 8 bases, with 9 bases between. The CDR3 totals 13 residues. Germline V gene lookup returns CDR1 LGHNA and CDR2 YSLEER.

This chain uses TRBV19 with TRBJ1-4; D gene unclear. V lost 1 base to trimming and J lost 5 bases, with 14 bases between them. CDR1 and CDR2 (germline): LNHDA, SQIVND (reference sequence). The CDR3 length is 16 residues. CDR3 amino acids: CASSIGRLTQNEKLFF. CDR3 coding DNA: TGTGCCAGTAGTATAGGAAGGCTAACCCAAAATGAAAAACTGTTTTTT.